This T cell receptor (beta chain) comes out of a study of human T cells and chemical hapten exposure. V lost 4 bases, J lost 6 bases, and 10 bases lay in between. Germline assignment: CDR1 MNHNS and CDR2 SASEGT. The CDR3 has 12 amino acids. This clonotype was recorded a few times. The library attached unique molecular identifiers to individual cDNA molecules. As handled by the study authors: Sample TCR counts, which ranged from 23,224 to 690,600, had a median of around 93,000. One entry per CDR3 protein results from TCRdb running MiXCR on the RACE reads. TCRdb, not the original authors, processed these V and J calls. The data show under 50,000 distinct CDR3 sequences, more than 9.5% seen once. Time point indicated: patch test 3, about 24 weeks after DPC sensitization. Treatment indicated: therapeutic diphenylcyclopropenone sensitization with weekly scalp DPC. The study extracted total RNA from unfractionated whole blood. Staff drew blood before applying each patch test.

The input for sequencing was whole blood, taken in connection with sensitization to the hapten diphenylcyclopropenone (DPC). The receptor's source is a woman between 35 and 50 years old with alopecia areata. Some clones in this sample may be carry-over from other donors' samples. V usage is TRBV6-1 and J usage is TRBJ2-7, with TRBD1 as a possible D gene (6 bases). This CDR3 is CASSVYRVEQYF. The CDR3 nucleotides read TGTGCCAGCAGTGTCTACAGGGTCGAGCAGTACTTC.